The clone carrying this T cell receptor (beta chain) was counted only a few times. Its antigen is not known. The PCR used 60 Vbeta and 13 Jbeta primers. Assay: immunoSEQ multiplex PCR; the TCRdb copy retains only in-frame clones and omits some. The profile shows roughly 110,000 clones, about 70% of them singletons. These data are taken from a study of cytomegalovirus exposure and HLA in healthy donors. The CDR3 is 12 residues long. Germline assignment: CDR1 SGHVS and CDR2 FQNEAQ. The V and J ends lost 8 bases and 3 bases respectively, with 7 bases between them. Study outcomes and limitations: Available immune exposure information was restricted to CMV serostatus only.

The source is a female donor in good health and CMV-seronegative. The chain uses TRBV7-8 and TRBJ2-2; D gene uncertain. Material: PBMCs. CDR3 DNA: TGTGCCAGCGGTCGAGACACCGGGGAGCTGTTTTTT. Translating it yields CASGRDTGELFF. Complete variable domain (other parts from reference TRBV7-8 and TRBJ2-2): GAGVSQSPRYKVAKRGQDVALRCDPISGHVSLFWYQQALGQGPEFLTYFQNEAQLDKSGLPSDRFFAERPEGSVSTLKIQRTQQEDSAVYLCASGRDTGELFFGEGSRLTVL.